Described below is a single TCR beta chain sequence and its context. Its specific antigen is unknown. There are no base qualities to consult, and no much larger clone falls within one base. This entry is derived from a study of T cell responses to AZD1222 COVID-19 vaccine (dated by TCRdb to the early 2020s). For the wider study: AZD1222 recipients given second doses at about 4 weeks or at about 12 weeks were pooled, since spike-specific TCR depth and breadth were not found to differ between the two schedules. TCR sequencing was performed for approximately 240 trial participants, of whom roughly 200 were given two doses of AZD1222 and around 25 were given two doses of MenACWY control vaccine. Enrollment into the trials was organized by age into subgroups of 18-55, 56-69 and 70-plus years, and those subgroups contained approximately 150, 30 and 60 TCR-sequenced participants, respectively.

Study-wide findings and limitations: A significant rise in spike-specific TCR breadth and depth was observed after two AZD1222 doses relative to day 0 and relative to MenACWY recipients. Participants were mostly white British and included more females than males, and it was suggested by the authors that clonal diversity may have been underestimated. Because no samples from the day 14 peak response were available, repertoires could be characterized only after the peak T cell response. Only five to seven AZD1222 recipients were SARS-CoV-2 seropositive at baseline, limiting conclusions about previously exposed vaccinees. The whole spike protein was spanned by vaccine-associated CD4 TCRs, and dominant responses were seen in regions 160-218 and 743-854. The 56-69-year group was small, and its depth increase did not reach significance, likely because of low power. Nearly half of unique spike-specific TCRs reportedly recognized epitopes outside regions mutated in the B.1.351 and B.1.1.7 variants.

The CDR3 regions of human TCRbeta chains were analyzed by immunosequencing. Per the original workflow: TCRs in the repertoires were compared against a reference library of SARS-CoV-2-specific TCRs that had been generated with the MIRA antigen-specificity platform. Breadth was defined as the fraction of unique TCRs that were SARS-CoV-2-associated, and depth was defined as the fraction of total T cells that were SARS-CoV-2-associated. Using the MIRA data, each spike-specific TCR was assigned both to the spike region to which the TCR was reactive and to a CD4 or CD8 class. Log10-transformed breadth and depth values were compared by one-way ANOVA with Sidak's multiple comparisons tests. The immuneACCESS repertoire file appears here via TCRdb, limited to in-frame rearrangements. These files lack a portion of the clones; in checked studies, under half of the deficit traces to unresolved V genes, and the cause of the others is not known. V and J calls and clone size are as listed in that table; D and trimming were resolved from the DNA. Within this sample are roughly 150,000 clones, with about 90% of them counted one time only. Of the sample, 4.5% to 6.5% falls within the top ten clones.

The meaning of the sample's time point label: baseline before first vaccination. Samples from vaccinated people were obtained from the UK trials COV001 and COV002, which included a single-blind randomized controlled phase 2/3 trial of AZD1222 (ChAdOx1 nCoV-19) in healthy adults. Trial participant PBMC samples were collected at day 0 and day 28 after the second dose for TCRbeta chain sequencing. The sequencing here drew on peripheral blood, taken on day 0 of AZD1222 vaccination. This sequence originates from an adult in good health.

The nucleotides read TGTGCCAGCAGCCAAGGTACGTCGGGACAAAATTCACCCCTCCACTTT. Protein translation: CASSQGTSGQNSPLHF. This receptor chain uses TRBV4-2 and TRBJ1-6; the D gene is possibly TRBD1, with 6 bases matching. Its CDR3 holds 16 amino acids, cysteine through phenylalanine. The CDR3 DNA has 48 bases and is translated from base 1. CDR1 and CDR2, per the germline V gene, are LGHNA and YNFKEQ. V lost 1 base and J lost 7 bases; the stretch between them is 14 bases long.